The source of this T cell receptor beta chain is a study of graft-versus-host responses after intestinal transplantation. Study background: Every recipient had anti-thymocyte globulin induction and about three years of tacrolimus plus steroids.

General study points: Allografts carried high graft-versus-host to host-versus-graft clonal ratios in patients having graft-donor T cell macrochimerism.

The data were produced by immunoSEQ multiplex PCR, yet TCRdb's version contains in-frame clones alone and is incomplete. The repertoire includes 14,000 or so clones, about 90% of them detected once, and roughly 7.2% sits in the top ten. The ends lost 7 bases at V and 7 bases at J; junction bases unmatched: 8. CDR3 size: 14 residues. The V gene's germline CDR1 is MDHEN and CDR2 SYDVKM. Following transplant, bone marrow was collected either from the posterior iliac crest or from another site chosen by the physician. This clone was seen once. Its target is unknown. This sequence originates from a human patient who received an intestinal transplant, so some T cells may come from the graft donor. The chain couples TRBV28 to TRBJ1-5; 9 nucleotides agree with TRBD1. This specimen was bone marrow, taken more than 120 days after intestinal transplantation. In nucleotides, the CDR3 is TGTGCCAGCACCGCGACAGGGGGGGGGCAGCCCCAGCATTTT. Its translation is CASTATGGGQPQHF.